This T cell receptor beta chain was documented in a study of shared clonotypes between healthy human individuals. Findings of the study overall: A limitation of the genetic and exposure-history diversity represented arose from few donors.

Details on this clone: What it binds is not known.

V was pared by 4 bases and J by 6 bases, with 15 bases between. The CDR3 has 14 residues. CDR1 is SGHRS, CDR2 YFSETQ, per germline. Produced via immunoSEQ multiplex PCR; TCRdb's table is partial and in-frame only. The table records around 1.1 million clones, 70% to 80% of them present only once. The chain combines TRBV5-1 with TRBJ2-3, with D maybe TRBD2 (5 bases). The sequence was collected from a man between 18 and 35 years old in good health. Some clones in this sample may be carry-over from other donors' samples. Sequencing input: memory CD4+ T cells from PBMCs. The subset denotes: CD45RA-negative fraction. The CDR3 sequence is CASSPLRGKDTQYF. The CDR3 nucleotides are TGCGCCAGCAGCCCATTGAGAGGGAAGGATACGCAGTATTTT. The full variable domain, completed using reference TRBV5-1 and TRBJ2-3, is KAGVTQTPRYLIKTRGQQVTLSCSPISGHRSVSWYQQTPGQGLQFLFEYFSETQRNKGNFPGRFSGRQFSNSRSEMNVSTLELGDSALYLCASSPLRGKDTQYFGPGTRLTVL.